The clone carrying this TCR beta chain was counted between two and nine times. The antigen is unknown. This sample is part of a study of T-cell reconstitution after alpha-beta-depleted transplantation in children. The CDR3 is 12 amino acids. J gave up 5 bases and V 8 bases, and 3 bases lay outside the gene matches. TCRbeta library construction was performed incorporating unique molecular identifiers. A single record per CDR3 protein comes from TCRdb applying MiXCR to the PCR reads. The table lists roughly 570,000 distinct CDR3 sequences, 25% to 30% of them singletons, with about a third in the top ten. Whole-study results and caveats: The origin of high day-60 TCRbeta diversity in some patients lay in surviving recipient T cells and thymic progenitors. A year had passed since transplant, and T-cell counts and diversity by then came mostly from newly produced T cells. In patients about two months after transplant, alpha-beta T cells reportedly arose from several hundred expanded graft clones.

The chain combines TRBV12-3 or TRBV12-4 with TRBJ2-1; TRBD2 matches at 7 bases. The receptor comes from a boy less than two years old with Wiskott-Aldrich syndrome, due to receive a stem cell transplant. Material: PBMCs, obtained before TCRalphabeta/CD19-depleted stem cell transplant. The CDR3 DNA follows: TGTGCCAGCCGTGGGACTAACAATGAGCAGTTCTTC. This sequence encodes CASRGTNNEQFF.